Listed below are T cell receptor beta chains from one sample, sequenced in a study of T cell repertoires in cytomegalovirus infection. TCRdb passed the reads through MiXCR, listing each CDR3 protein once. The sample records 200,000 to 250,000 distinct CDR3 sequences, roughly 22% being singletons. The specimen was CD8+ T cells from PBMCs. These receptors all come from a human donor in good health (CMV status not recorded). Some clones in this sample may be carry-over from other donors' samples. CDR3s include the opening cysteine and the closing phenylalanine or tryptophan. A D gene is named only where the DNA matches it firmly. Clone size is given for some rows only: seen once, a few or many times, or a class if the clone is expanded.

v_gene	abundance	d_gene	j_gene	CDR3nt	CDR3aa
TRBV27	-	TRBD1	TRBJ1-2	TGTGCCAGCAGTACCGGGACAGTCTATGGCTACACCTTC	CASSTGTVYGYTF
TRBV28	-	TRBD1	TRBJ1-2	TGTGCCAGCAGATTACAAACAGGGGGGGTAAACTATGGCTACACCTTC	CASRLQTGGVNYGYTF
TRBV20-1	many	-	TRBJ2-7	TGCAGTGCTAGAGATAGACCGGGGACCAGCTCCTACGAGCAGTACTTC	CSARDRPGTSSYEQYF
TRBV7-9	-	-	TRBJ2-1	TGTGCCAGCAGCCAACCCAGCTCCTACAATGAGCAGTTCTTC	CASSQPSSYNEQFF
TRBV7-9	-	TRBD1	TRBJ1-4	TGTGCCAGCAGCCCGGGGACAGGGGCGGCTAATGAAAAACTGTTTTTT	CASSPGTGAANEKLFF
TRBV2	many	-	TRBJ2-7	TGTGCCGGGGGAGCAGCAGCGGACGAGCAGTACTTC	CAGGAAADEQYF
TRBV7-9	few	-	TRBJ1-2	TGTGCCAGCAGCTTGGACAACCTCTATGGCTACACCTTC	CASSLDNLYGYTF
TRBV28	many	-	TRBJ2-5	TGTGCCAGCAGTTTCGGACGGAACCAAGAGACCCAGTACTTC	CASSFGRNQETQYF
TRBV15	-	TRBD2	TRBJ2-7	TGTGCCACCAGCACCGGGACTAGTGGGTACGAGCAGTACTTC	CATSTGTSGYEQYF
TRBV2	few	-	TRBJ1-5	TGTGTCTCAGCACGAGGGGCTAGCAATCAGCCCCAGCATTTT	CVSARGASNQPQHF
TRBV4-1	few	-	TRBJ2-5	TGCGCCAGCAGCCTAGGCAGCAGTAATCAAGAGACCCAGTACTTC	CASSLGSSNQETQYF
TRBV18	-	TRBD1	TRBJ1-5	TGTACCAGCTCACCCGGGACAGGAGGCGATCAGCCCCAGCATTTT	CTSSPGTGGDQPQHF
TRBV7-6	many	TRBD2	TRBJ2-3	TGTGCCAGCAGCTTTACCACGGGACTAGACACAGATACGCAGTATTTT	CASSFTTGLDTDTQYF
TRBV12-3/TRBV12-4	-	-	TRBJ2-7	TGTGCCAGCAGTGTTGGGGGTGGCGAGCAGTACTTC	CASSVGGGEQYF
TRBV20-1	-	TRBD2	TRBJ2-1	TGCAGTGCTAGGGGCGCTACTAGCGGGGATGAGCAGTTCTTC	CSARGATSGDEQFF
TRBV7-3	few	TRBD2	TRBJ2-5	TGTGCCAGCAGCCCGGAAGGGCGGGGGTACCAAGAGACCCAGTACTTC	CASSPEGRGYQETQYF
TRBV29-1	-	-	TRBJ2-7	TGCAGCGTTGAATTACCGGCCAACGAGCAGTACTTC	CSVELPANEQYF
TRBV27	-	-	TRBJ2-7	TGTGCCAGCAGCCAAGTAGGAAATTACGAGCAGTACTTC	CASSQVGNYEQYF
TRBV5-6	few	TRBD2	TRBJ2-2	TGTGCCAGCAGCTTTAGCGGGGAATACACCGGGGAGCTGTTTTTT	CASSFSGEYTGELFF
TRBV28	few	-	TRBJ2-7	TGTGCCAGCAGTTTACACAGAGTTCCCTACGAGCAGTACTTC	CASSLHRVPYEQYF
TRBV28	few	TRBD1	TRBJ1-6	TGTGCCAGCAGAAGGACAGGGCTTAATAATTCACCCCTCCACTTT	CASRRTGLNNSPLHF